This T cell receptor (beta chain) was captured by sequencing in a study of T-cell memory formation after mild COVID-19. Whole-study findings and limits: CD4+ contracting clones were found mainly in CM and EM, and CD8+ ones in EMRA.

In its sample, this clonotype was seen a few times. Its antigen is not identified. Germline lookup yields CDR1 SGHRS and CDR2 YFSETQ. Trimming took 4 bases from V and 5 from J, leaving 15 bases between them. The CDR3 consists of 14 residues. MiXCR, applied by TCRdb to the 5' RACE reads, yields one record per CDR3 protein. The sample lists 390,000 or so distinct CDR3 sequences; about 15% were seen once. The sequencing input was PBMCs or a T cell subset sorted from them (not recorded which). The TCR sequence derives from a man between 18 and 35 years old who had mild COVID-19 (a few samples of this study predate the infection). Cell type and time point are not known. The chain carries TRBV5-1 and TRBJ2-5; D may correspond to TRBD1 or TRBD2 (5 bases each). The CDR3 DNA follows: TGCGCCAGCAGCCCGGGGCCGGGGTTCGAGACCCAGTACTTC. Translating it yields CASSPGPGFETQYF.